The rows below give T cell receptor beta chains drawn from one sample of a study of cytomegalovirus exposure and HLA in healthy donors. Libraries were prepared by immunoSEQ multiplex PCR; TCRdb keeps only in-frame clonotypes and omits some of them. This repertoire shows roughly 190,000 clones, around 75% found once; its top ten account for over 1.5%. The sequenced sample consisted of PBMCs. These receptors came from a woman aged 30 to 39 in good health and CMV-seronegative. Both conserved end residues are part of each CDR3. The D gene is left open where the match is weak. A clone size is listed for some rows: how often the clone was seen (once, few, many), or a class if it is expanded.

TGTGCCAGCTCACCAGGCCGCGGGAACTATGGCTACACCTTC,CASSPGRGNYGYTF,once,TRBJ1-2,NA,TRBV18
TGTGCCAGCAGAGGGGCCGGGCTGGAAAGCAATGAGCAGTTCTTC,CASRGAGLESNEQFF,NA,TRBJ2-1,NA,TRBV6-5
TGTGCCAGCTCACCTAGCGGGAGATTAGAGACCCAGTACTTC,CASSPSGRLETQYF,NA,TRBJ2-5,TRBD2,TRBV18
TGCGCCAGCAGTATAGCGGGAGACGACAATGAGCAGTTCTTC,CASSIAGDDNEQFF,NA,TRBJ2-1,TRBD2,TRBV4-3
TGCGCCAGCAGCTCCCCCGGGACTAGCGGTAAAGAGACCCAGTACTTC,CASSSPGTSGKETQYF,few,TRBJ2-5,TRBD2,TRBV5-1
TGTGCCAGCAGGGCCGTCGGGGAGCTGTTTTTT,CASRAVGELFF,NA,TRBJ2-2,NA,TRBV25-1
TGCGCCAGCAGCTTGGACAGGGGGCGAACTGAAGCTTTCTTT,CASSLDRGRTEAFF,NA,TRBJ1-1,TRBD1,TRBV5-1
TGCGCCAGCAGCTTGGCGGTACTCGGGAGCTCTGGGGCCAACGTCCTGACTTTC,CASSLAVLGSSGANVLTF,NA,TRBJ2-6,NA,TRBV5-1
TGTGCCAGCAGCTTTGTTAGCGGGACCGGGGAGCTGTTTTTT,CASSFVSGTGELFF,NA,TRBJ2-2,TRBD2,TRBV11-2
TGTGCCAGCAGCTTAGTTGAACCGGGAGCGGCAGATACGCAGTATTTT,CASSLVEPGAADTQYF,few,TRBJ2-3,NA,TRBV7-8
TGTGCCAGCAACCTTGGGACTAGCTACGAGCAGTACTTC,CASNLGTSYEQYF,many,TRBJ2-7,TRBD2,TRBV6-6
TGCGCCAGCAACCGACAGGGGGCTAGCTACGAGCAGTACTTC,CASNRQGASYEQYF,NA,TRBJ2-7,TRBD1,TRBV10-2
TGCGCCAGCAGCCCAGGGACAGGGGCCTACGAGCAGTACTTC,CASSPGTGAYEQYF,NA,TRBJ2-7,TRBD1,TRBV5-1
TGTGCCGGTCAAAGCGGGAGGGCCGACTACGAGCAGTACTTC,CAGQSGRADYEQYF,NA,TRBJ2-7,NA,TRBV21-1
TGTGCCAGCAGTTACTCGGGGACTAGCGGTTACGAGCAGTACTTC,CASSYSGTSGYEQYF,NA,TRBJ2-7,TRBD2,TRBV6-5
TGTGCCAGCAGCGCGGGACTAGCGGGGGCTTCGTACCAAGAGACCCAGTACTTC,CASSAGLAGASYQETQYF,NA,TRBJ2-5,TRBD2,TRBV13
TGTGCCAGCAGTACCCGACTAGCGGGGGGGTACGAGCAGTACTTC,CASSTRLAGGYEQYF,NA,TRBJ2-7,TRBD2,TRBV6-1
TGTGCCAGCAGGATATCCGGGACAGAGCTTGAAGCTTTCTTT,CASRISGTELEAFF,NA,TRBJ1-1,TRBD1,TRBV2
TGTGCCAGTAGTATTCGGTCAGGGTCGAGCACAGATACGCAGTATTTT,CASSIRSGSSTDTQYF,few,TRBJ2-3,NA,TRBV19
TGTGCCAGCAGCGGGTCCGGGTCTGGAACTGAAGCTTTCTTT,CASSGSGSGTEAFF,NA,TRBJ1-1,NA,TRBV6-5
TGTGCCAGCAGCCCCACTAGCGGGAGCTTTGGAGAGCAGTACTTC,CASSPTSGSFGEQYF,NA,TRBJ2-7,TRBD2,TRBV7-3